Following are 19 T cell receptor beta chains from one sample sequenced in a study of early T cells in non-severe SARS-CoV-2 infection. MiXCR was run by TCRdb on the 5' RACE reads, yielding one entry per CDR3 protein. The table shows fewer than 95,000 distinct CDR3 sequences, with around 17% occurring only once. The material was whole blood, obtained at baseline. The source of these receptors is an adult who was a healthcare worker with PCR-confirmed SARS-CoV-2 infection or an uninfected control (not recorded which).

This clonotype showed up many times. The CDR3 loop is CASSNGGSQETQYF. The CDR3 nucleotides are TGTGCCAGCAGCAACGGGGGGAGTCAAGAGACCCAGTACTTC. J is TRBJ2-5 and V is TRBV9, with 7 bases matching TRBD2. V trimming: 4 bases; J trimming: 2 bases; junction bases outside the gene matches: 5. The CDR3 is made up of 14 amino acids. The germline V gene encodes CDR1 SGDLS and CDR2 YYNGEE. The whole variable domain, remainder taken from reference TRBV9 and TRBJ2-5, is DSGVTQTPKHLITATGQRVTLRCSPRSGDLSVYWYQQSLDQGLQFLIQYYNGEERAKGNILERFSAQQFPDLHSELNLSSLELGDSALYFCASSNGGSQETQYFGPGTRLLVL.

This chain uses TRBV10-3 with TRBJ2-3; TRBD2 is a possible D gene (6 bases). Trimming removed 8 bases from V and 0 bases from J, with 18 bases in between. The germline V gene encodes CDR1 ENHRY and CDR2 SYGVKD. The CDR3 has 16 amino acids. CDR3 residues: CAIRRGGVTSTDTQYF. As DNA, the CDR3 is TGTGCCATCCGGAGAGGCGGGGTTACTAGCACAGATACGCAGTATTTT.

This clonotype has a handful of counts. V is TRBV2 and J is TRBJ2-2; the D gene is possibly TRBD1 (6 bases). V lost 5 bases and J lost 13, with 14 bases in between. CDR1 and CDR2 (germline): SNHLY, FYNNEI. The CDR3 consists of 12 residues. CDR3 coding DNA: TGTGCCAGCAGTAGCCCGGACAGTAGGCTGTTTTTT. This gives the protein CASSSPDSRLFF.

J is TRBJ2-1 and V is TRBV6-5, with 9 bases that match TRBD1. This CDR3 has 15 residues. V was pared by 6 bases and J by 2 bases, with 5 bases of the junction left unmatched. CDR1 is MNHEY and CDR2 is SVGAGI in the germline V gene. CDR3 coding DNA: TGTGCCAGCAGAAAGGGACAGGGCCCCTACAATGAGCAGTTCTTC. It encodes CASRKGQGPYNEQFF.

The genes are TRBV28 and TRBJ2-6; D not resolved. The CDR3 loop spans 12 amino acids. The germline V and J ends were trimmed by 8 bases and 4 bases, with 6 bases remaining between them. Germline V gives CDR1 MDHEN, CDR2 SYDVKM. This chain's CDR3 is CASGRGANVLTF. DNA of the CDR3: TGTGCCAGCGGTCGCGGGGCCAACGTCCTGACTTTC.

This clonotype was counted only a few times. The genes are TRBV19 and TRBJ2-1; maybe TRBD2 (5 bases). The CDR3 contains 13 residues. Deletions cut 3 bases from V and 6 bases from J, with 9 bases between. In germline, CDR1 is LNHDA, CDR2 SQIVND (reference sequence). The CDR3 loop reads CASSIHRGNEQFF. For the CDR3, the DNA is TGTGCCAGTAGTATCCACCGGGGCAATGAGCAGTTCTTC.

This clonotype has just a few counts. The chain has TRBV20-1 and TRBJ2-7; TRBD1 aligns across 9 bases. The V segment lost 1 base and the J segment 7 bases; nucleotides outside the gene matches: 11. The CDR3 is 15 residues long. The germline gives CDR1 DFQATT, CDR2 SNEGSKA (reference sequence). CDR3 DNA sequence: TGCAGTGCTAGAGGAAATGGGGACAGGGTCTTTGAGCAGTACTTC. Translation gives CSARGNGDRVFEQYF.

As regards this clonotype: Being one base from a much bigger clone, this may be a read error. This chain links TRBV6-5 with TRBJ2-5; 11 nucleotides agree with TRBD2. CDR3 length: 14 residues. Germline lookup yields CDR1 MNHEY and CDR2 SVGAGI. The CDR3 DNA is TGTGTCAGCAGCAACGGACTAGCGGGAGAGACCCAGTACTTC. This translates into CVSSNGLAGETQYF.

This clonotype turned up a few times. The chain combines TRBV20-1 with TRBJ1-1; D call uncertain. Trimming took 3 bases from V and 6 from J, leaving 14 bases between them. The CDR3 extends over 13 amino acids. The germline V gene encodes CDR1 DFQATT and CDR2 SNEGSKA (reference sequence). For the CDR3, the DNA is TGCAGTGCTAGGCGCACGGTCAACGCTGAAGCTTTCTTT. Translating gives CSARRTVNAEAFF.

The DNA for the CDR3 is TGCGCCAGCAGCCAAGATCCGGGTAGCAGGCAGTTCTTC. It is translated as CASSQDPGSRQFF. The rearrangement links TRBV4-1 to TRBJ2-1; D is unclear. Per the germline V gene, CDR1 is MGHRA and CDR2 is YSYEKL. V lost 0 bases and J 12 bases, leaving 12 bases between the germline ends. The CDR3 is 13 residues long.

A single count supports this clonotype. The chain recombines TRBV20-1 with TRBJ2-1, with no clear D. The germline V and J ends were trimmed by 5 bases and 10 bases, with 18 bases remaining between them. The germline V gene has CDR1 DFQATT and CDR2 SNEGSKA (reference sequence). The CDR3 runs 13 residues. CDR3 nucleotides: TGCAGTGCTCCACCCCCACCGGCTGTAGAGCAGTTCTTC. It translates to CSAPPPPAVEQFF.

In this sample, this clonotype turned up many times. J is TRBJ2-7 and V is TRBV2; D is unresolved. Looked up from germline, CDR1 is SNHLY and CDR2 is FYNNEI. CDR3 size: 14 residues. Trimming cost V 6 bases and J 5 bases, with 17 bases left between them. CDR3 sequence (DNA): TGTGCCAGCAGGGTTCCTGCTGGGATCCACGAGCAGTACTTC. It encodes CASRVPAGIHEQYF.

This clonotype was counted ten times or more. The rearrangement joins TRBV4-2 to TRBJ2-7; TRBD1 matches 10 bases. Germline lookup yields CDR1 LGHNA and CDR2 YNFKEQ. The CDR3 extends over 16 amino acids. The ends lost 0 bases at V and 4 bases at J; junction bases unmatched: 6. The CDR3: CASSQERGGQGYEQYF. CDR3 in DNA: TGTGCCAGCAGCCAAGAGCGAGGGGGACAGGGGTACGAGCAGTACTTC.

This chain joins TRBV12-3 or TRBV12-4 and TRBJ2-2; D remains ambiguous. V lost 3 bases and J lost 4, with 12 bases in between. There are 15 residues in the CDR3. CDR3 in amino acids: CASSLRGGPTGELFF. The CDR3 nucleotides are TGTGCCAGCAGTTTGAGAGGTGGCCCCACCGGGGAGCTGTTTTTT.

The CDR3 DNA reads as TGTGCCAGCAGTTTGAGCAAGAATGGCTACACCTTC. Translating it yields CASSLSKNGYTF. V and J are TRBV6-6 and TRBJ1-2; D not certain. Germline V lookup: CDR1 MNHNY, CDR2 SVGAGI (reference sequence). This CDR3 region has 12 residues. The V end was cut by 4 bases, the J end by 6 bases, with 9 bases between.

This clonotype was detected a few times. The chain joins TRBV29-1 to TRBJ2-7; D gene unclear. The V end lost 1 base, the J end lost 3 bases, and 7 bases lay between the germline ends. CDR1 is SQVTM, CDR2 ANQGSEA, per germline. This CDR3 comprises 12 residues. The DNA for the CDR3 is TGCAGCGTTGAAGCGGGCGGCTACGAGCAGTACTTC. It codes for CSVEAGGYEQYF.

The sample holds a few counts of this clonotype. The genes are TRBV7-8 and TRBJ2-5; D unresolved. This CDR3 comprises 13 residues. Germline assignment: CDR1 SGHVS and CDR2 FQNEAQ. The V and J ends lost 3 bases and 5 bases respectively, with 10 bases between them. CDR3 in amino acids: CASSFPDQETQYF. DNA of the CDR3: TGTGCCAGCAGCTTTCCGGATCAGGAGACCCAGTACTTC.

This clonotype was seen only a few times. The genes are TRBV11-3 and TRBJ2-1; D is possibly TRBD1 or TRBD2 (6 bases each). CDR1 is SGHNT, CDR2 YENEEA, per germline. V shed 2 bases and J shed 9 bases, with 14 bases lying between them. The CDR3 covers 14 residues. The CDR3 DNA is TGTGCCAGCAGCTTATTAGGGGGGACGGCTGAGCAGTTCTTC. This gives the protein CASSLLGGTAEQFF.

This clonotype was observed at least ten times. The CDR3 coding sequence is TGTGCCAGCAGCTTAGGGAGGATAGCTAAAATATATGAGCAGTTCTTC. It specifies CASSLGRIAKIYEQFF. The chain uses TRBV7-8 and TRBJ2-1, with D possibly being TRBD2 (5 bases). The CDR3 is made up of 16 amino acids. V was cut by 1 base and J by 8 bases, with 18 bases left in between. Looked up from germline, CDR1 is SGHVS and CDR2 is FQNEAQ.